This T cell receptor (beta chain) originates from a study of blood T cell repertoires in COVID-19. Across the whole study: For recovered donors of Cohort 3, there were two negative PCRs, clearance, or symptom resolution. Sources were T cells, B-cell-depleted T cells, or PBMCs; the material itself was cDNA or gDNA.

Participant-reported clinical history was the basis for cohort assignment. Trimming pared 2 bases from V and 0 bases from J, leaving 11 bases between. The CDR3 is 16 amino acids. Germline lookup yields CDR1 SGDLS and CDR2 YYNGEE. In the study's own analysis: Nucleated cell counts were estimated from reference gene primer amplification. Profiling relied on immunoSEQ multiplex PCR, and the TCRdb table lists in-frame clones only, not all of them. The D gene and trimming were derived from the DNA, and the V and J assignments and clone size from that table. The sample holds 250,000 to 350,000 clones, roughly 91% seen once.

Sequencing was carried out using PBMCs or T cells enriched from blood (not recorded which). The rearrangement joins TRBV9 to TRBJ2-2; D might be TRBD1 (6 bases). This receptor was taken from an older woman in a cohort exposed to, infected with or recovered from COVID-19 (not recorded which). The CDR3 DNA is TGTGCCAGCAGCGTTACCGGGACAACGAACACCGGGGAGCTGTTTTTT. Protein product: CASSVTGTTNTGELFF.